This T cell receptor (beta chain) is from a study of T cell responses to AZD1222 COVID-19 vaccine. General observations from the study: Of the AZD1222 recipients, only five to seven were seropositive at baseline. Repertoire sampling occurred only after the peak T cell response. Clonal diversity may have been underestimated, and the donors were mostly white British, with more females than males.

A word on this clone: Its antigen is still unknown. Other DNA variants within this sample encode the same CDR3.

Produced via immunoSEQ multiplex PCR; TCRdb's table is partial and in-frame only. Among 90,000 to 150,000 clones listed, approximately 90% were seen once. The source is an adult in good health. The input for sequencing was peripheral blood, taken on day 0 of AZD1222 vaccination.

For the CDR3, the DNA is TGTGCCAGCAGTTTCGGGGGGAATCAGCCCCAGCATTTT. As protein: CASSFGGNQPQHF. The V call is TRBV12-3 or TRBV12-4, the J call TRBJ1-5; TRBD1 is a possible D gene (5 bases). The CDR3 totals 13 residues. Trimming removed 3 bases from V and 4 bases from J, with 7 bases in between.